The 26 T cell receptor beta chains below come from one sample, sequenced in a study of T cell responses to AZD1222 COVID-19 vaccine. Some clones are missing from TCRdb's copy, which holds only in-frame ones; the method was immunoSEQ multiplex PCR. The table includes tens of thousands of clones, approximately 80% detected once. Sequencing used peripheral blood, obtained 28 days after the second AZD1222 dose. The receptors were sampled from an adult who received the AZD1222 COVID-19 vaccine.

The sample holds a few counts of this clone. The V gene is TRBV6-5, the J gene TRBJ1-1; a possible D gene is TRBD1 (6 bases). Germline V CDR1 and CDR2: MNHEY, SVGAGI. The CDR3 contains 14 residues. With 6 bases removed from V and 10 bases from J, the gap between germline ends came to 21 bases. CDR3 amino acids: CASSRLWGAGGAFF. CDR3 bases: TGTGCCAGCAGCCGATTGTGGGGGGCAGGTGGAGCTTTCTTT.

A few counts support this clone. The genes are TRBV28 and TRBJ1-1, with 8 bases lining up with TRBD1. Germline CDR1 and CDR2: MDHEN and SYDVKM. The CDR3 consists of 15 residues. Unmatched junction bases numbered 4, after V lost 4 bases and J lost 0 bases. As DNA, the CDR3 is TGTGCCAGCAGTTCAACAGGGGGTATGAACACTGAAGCTTTCTTT. Translating it yields CASSSTGGMNTEAFF.

This clone was seen a handful of times. CDR3 sequence reads: CASNTEGGTGELFF. In nucleotides, the CDR3 is TGCGCCAGCAACACTGAGGGGGGAACCGGGGAGCTGTTTTTT. The chain couples TRBV5-1 to TRBJ2-2; possibly TRBD1 or TRBD2 for D (6 bases each). The CDR3 contains 14 residues. Germline-derived CDR1 and CDR2 are SGHRS and YFSETQ. Trimming removed 6 bases from V and 5 bases from J, with 14 bases in between.

The CDR3 spells CASRGGLAVSGANVLTF. The CDR3 nucleotides read TGTGCCAGCAGAGGGGGACTAGCGGTCTCTGGGGCCAACGTCCTGACTTTC. The chain couples TRBV7-9 to TRBJ2-6; TRBD2 matches at 11 bases. Trimming removed 6 bases from V and 0 bases from J; junction bases left unmatched: 4. The CDR3 length is 17 residues. From germline, CDR1 is SEHNR and CDR2 FQNEAQ (reference sequence).

This chain links TRBV19 with TRBJ1-5; the match to TRBD1 covers 9 bases. The CDR3 runs 16 residues. Germline CDR1 is LNHDA and CDR2 is SQIVND (reference sequence). The V segment lost 4 bases and the J segment 7 bases; nucleotides outside the gene matches: 11. The CDR3 protein is CASSTGGGTGWQPQHF. In DNA, the CDR3 is TGTGCCAGTAGTACGGGCGGTGGGACAGGGTGGCAGCCCCAGCATTTT.

This clone was counted a single time. J is TRBJ1-3 and V is TRBV4-3; D remains ambiguous. With 6 bases removed from V and 0 bases from J, the gap between germline ends came to 9 bases. This CDR3 region has 14 residues. Per germline, CDR1 LGHNA and CDR2 YSLEER. CDR3 in amino acids: CASSSGYSGNTIYF. The CDR3 nucleotides read TGCGCCAGCAGTTCAGGATACTCTGGAAACACCATATATTTT.

The V call is TRBV5-1, the J call TRBJ1-1; 9 bases agree with TRBD1. Germline values: CDR1 SGHRS, CDR2 YFSETQ. The CDR3 is made up of 13 amino acids. V was clipped by 5 bases and J by 6 bases; unmatched bases: 5. Written as DNA, the CDR3 is TGCGCCAGCAGTCGGACAGGGGCCCCTGAAGCTTTCTTT. Translating gives CASSRTGAPEAFF.

The sample holds a few counts of this clone. The chain employs TRBV28 and TRBJ1-2, with D possibly matching TRBD1 (5 bases). Germline values: CDR1 MDHEN, CDR2 SYDVKM. The CDR3 is 13 amino acids. Trimming stripped 4 bases from V and 4 bases from J, with 10 bases between. The CDR3 loop is CASSSGRAYGYTF. CDR3 nucleotide sequence: TGTGCCAGCAGTTCGGGCAGGGCCTATGGCTACACCTTC.

The chain recombines TRBV12-3 or TRBV12-4 with TRBJ2-3, with D possibly TRBD2 on 5 matching bases. CDR3 length equals 13 residues. Trimming stripped 6 bases from V and 2 bases from J, with 9 bases between. The CDR3 sequence is CASRSDFTDTQYF. The CDR3 region has the DNA TGTGCCAGCAGGTCGGACTTCACAGATACGCAGTATTTT.

The genes are TRBV6-6 and TRBJ1-2, with a possible D match to TRBD1 (5 bases). Trimming removed 6 bases from V and 5 bases from J, with 7 bases in between. The germline V gene has CDR1 MNHNY and CDR2 SVGAGI (reference sequence). The CDR3 length is 11 residues. This chain's CDR3 is CASSQGYGYTF. The DNA for the CDR3 is TGTGCCAGCAGCCAGGGATATGGCTACACCTTC.

The rearrangement links TRBV7-2 to TRBJ2-4, with a possible D match to TRBD1 (6 bases). There are 16 residues in the CDR3. Germline loops: CDR1 SGHTA, CDR2 FQGNSA. V lost 0 bases to trimming and J lost 10 bases, with 19 bases between them. This chain's CDR3 is CASSLAIGTGQGIQYF. CDR3 sequence (DNA): TGTGCCAGCAGCTTAGCCATTGGGACCGGGCAGGGGATTCAGTACTTC.

In its sample, this clone was seen a few times. This chain joins TRBV27 and TRBJ1-6; D unclear. The V and J ends lost 8 bases and 6 bases respectively, with 14 bases between them. The germline CDR1 and CDR2 sequences are MNHEY and SMNVEV (reference sequence). CDR3 length equals 14 residues. The CDR3 coding sequence is TGTGCCAGCGCGAAAACCACCTCTAATTCACCCCTCCACTTT. It encodes CASAKTTSNSPLHF.

This chain joins TRBV11-3 and TRBJ1-2; D possibly corresponds to TRBD1 (5 bases). Germline assignment: CDR1 SGHNT and CDR2 YENEEA. The CDR3 is 13 amino acids. Trimming removed 0 bases at V and 7 bases at J, with 9 bases between. In DNA form, the CDR3 reads TGTGCCAGCAGCTTAGAGCAGGGTTTTGGCTACACCTTC. Translation: CASSLEQGFGYTF.

The rearrangement uses TRBV12-3 or TRBV12-4 and TRBJ1-2; possibly TRBD1 for D (5 bases). CDR3 size: 13 residues. Trimming removed 3 bases from V and 6 bases from J, with 11 bases in between. CDR3 bases: TGTGCCAGCAGTTTTCAGGGTGGTCATGGCTACACCTTC. Amino acids: CASSFQGGHGYTF.

The rearrangement joins TRBV5-4 to TRBJ2-5; weak D call: TRBD2 (5 bases). Germline V gene sequence: CDR1 SGHNT, CDR2 YYREEE (reference sequence). This CDR3 is built from 15 residues. Trimming stripped 5 bases from V and 5 bases from J, with 19 bases between. The CDR3 sequence: CASSPRTVPQETQYF. The CDR3 nucleotides read TGTGCCAGCAGTCCTCGGACTGTACCCCAGGAGACCCAGTACTTC. Full variable domain (remainder filled in from reference TRBV5-4 and TRBJ2-5): ETGVTQSPTHLIKTRGQQVTLRCSSQSGHNTVSWYQQALGQGPQFIFQYYREEENGRGNFPPRFSGLQFPNYSSELNVNALELDDSALYLCASSPRTVPQETQYFGPGTRLLVL.

The chain uses TRBV15 and TRBJ1-1; 7 nucleotides line up with TRBD1. The CDR3 spans 12 residues. The germline gives CDR1 LNHNV, CDR2 YYDKDF (reference sequence). The V gene end was trimmed by 6 bases and the J gene end by 4 bases; junction bases not matched to a gene: 2. The CDR3 loop is CATSTGATEAFF. For the CDR3, the DNA is TGTGCCACCAGTACAGGGGCCACTGAAGCTTTCTTT. The variable domain in full, completed from reference TRBV15 and TRBJ1-1, reads DAMVIQNPRYQVTQFGKPVTLSCSQTLNHNVMYWYQQKSSQAPKLLFHYYDKDFNNEADTPDNFQSRRPNTSFCFLDIRSPGLGDTAMYLCATSTGATEAFFGQGTRLTVV.

The CDR3 here is CASSFFFRQGLNNEQFF. The CDR3 DNA sequence: TGTGCCAGCAGCTTTTTCTTTCGGCAGGGCCTGAACAATGAGCAGTTCTTC. The chain carries TRBV5-6 and TRBJ2-1; a weak D match, TRBD1 (5 bases). This CDR3 contains 17 residues. Trimming took 2 bases from V and 5 from J, leaving 20 bases between them. Germline lookup yields CDR1 SGHDT and CDR2 YYEEEE.

Only one count was recorded for this clone. The chain recombines TRBV7-2 with TRBJ1-1; D ambiguous. V was cut by 4 bases and J by 0 bases, with 6 bases left in between. CDR3 size: 13 residues. In germline, CDR1 is SGHTA, CDR2 FQGNSA. The CDR3 region has the DNA TGTGCCAGCAGCTCCGAAATGAACACTGAAGCTTTCTTT. Residues: CASSSEMNTEAFF. The entire variable domain, with the rest obtained from reference TRBV7-2 and TRBJ1-1, is as follows: GAGVSQSPSNKVTEKGKDVELRCDPISGHTALYWYRQSLGQGLEFLIYFQGNSAPDKSGLPSDRFSAERTGGSVSTLTIQRTQQEDSAVYLCASSSEMNTEAFFGQGTRLTVV.

The gene calls are TRBV5-3 and TRBJ2-2; D is possibly TRBD1 (5 bases). TRBV5-3 is an ORF; its function is uncertain. There are 15 residues in the CDR3. The V and J ends lost 4 bases and 3 bases respectively, with 13 bases between them. CDR3 protein: CARSVNQGYTGELFF. The CDR3 DNA sequence: TGTGCCAGAAGCGTGAACCAGGGTTACACCGGGGAGCTGTTTTTT.

J is TRBJ2-5 and V is TRBV2; possible D gene TRBD2, 6 bases. V gave up 7 bases and J gave up 9 bases, with 18 bases separating them. CDR1 and CDR2 from the germline V gene are SNHLY and FYNNEI. The CDR3 loop spans 13 amino acids. In nucleotides, the CDR3 is TGTGCCAGCACCAGGACTAAGGGTGGGTCCCAGTACTTC. Translation: CASTRTKGGSQYF.

This clone was seen only once. The chain combines TRBV5-6 with TRBJ2-1; D not certain. Between the trimmed V and J ends, which lost 4 bases and 8 bases, there was a span of 10 bases. The CDR3 contains 12 residues. Germline V CDR1 and CDR2: SGHDT, YYEEEE. Here the CDR3 DNA reads TGTGCCAGCAGCCCGGTAGGGCATGAGCAGTTCTTC. It is translated as CASSPVGHEQFF.

The chain has TRBV10-1 and TRBJ2-7; D is unresolved. Trimming pared 6 bases from V and 0 bases from J, leaving 6 bases between. CDR1 is WNHNN and CDR2 is SYGVQD in the germline V gene (reference sequence). The CDR3 runs 12 residues. CDR3 bases: TGCGCCAGCAGCAGGAGCTCCTACGAGCAGTACTTC. It translates to CASSRSSYEQYF.

The gene calls are TRBV7-2 and TRBJ1-6; D is ambiguous. Deletions cut 1 base from V and 3 bases from J, with 4 bases between. Germline V gene data show CDR1 as SGHTA and CDR2 as FQGNSA. The CDR3 extends over 14 amino acids. CDR3 DNA: TGTGCCAGCAGCTTAGATCACTATAATTCACCCCTCCACTTT. Translated: CASSLDHYNSPLHF.

The chain uses TRBV30 and TRBJ1-1; TRBD1 aligns across 7 bases. The CDR3 consists of 13 residues. V lost 3 bases to trimming and J lost 1 base; unmatched junction nucleotides: 2. Germline CDR1 GTSNPN, CDR2 SVGIG (reference sequence). CDR3 DNA: TGTGCCTGGAGGGGACAGCCGAACACTGAAGCTTTCTTT. Protein product: CAWRGQPNTEAFF.

The genes are TRBV6-5 and TRBJ1-1; D not certain. The V gene lost 7 bases and the J gene lost 1 base, with 10 bases spanning the gap. Germline V CDR1 and CDR2: MNHEY, SVGAGI. The length of the CDR3 is 13 residues. This CDR3 reads CASIRGANTEAFF. CDR3 sequence (DNA): TGTGCCAGCATCCGTGGCGCGAACACTGAAGCTTTCTTT.

The rearrangement joins TRBV12-3 or TRBV12-4 to TRBJ1-6; perhaps TRBD1 as D (6 bases). The CDR3 runs 13 residues. Between the trimmed V and J ends, which lost 11 bases and 6 bases, there was a span of 14 bases. The CDR3 DNA reads as TGTGCCGCCAGGGGCAAGAGTAATTCACCCCTCCACTTT. This gives the protein CAARGKSNSPLHF.